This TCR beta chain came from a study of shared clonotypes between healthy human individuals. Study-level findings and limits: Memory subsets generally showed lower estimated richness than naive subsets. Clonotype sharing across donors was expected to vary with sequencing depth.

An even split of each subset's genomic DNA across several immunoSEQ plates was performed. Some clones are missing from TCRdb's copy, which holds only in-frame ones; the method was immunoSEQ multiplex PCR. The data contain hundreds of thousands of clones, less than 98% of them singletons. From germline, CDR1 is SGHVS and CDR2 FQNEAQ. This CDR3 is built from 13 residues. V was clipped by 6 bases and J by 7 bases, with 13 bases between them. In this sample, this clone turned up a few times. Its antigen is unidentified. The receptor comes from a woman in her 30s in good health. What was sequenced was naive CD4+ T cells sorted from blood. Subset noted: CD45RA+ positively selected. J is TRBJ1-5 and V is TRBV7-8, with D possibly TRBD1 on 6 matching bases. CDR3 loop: CASSPDRGQPQHF. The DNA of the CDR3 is TGTGCCAGCAGTCCGGACAGAGGACAGCCCCAGCATTTT.